Following are 26 T cell receptor beta chains from one sample sequenced in a study of T cell repertoires in cytomegalovirus infection. Via MiXCR, TCRdb re-called the reads, giving one row per CDR3 protein. The data contain 700,000 to 900,000 distinct CDR3 sequences, 25% to 30% of them singletons. For these receptors, no antigen is known. The sample in question was cultured CD8+ T cells from PBMCs, obtained from culture after CMV antigen stimulation. All receptors come from a human donor in good health (CMV status not recorded). Some clones in this sample may be carry-over from other donors' samples.

A single count supports this clonotype. The CDR3 spells CASSSEGTRQPQHF. CDR3 DNA: TGCGCCAGCAGCTCCGAGGGGACGAGGCAGCCCCAGCATTTT. This rearrangement joins TRBV4-1 to TRBJ1-5; maybe TRBD1 (5 bases). There are 14 residues in the CDR3. The germline CDR1 and CDR2 sequences are MGHRA and YSYEKL. With 5 bases removed from V and 7 bases from J, the gap between germline ends came to 15 bases.

The J gene is TRBJ2-7, the V gene TRBV7-2, with 8 bases fitting TRBD2. CDR3 length: 13 residues. Germline assignment: CDR1 SGHTA and CDR2 FQGNSA. CDR3 region: CATSRGGNYEQYV. The CDR3 DNA reads as TGTGCCACCAGCCGGGGGGGCAACTACGAGCAGTACGTC.

The chain's CDR3 is CASSLEGCVTDTQYF. The CDR3 region has the DNA TGTGCCAGCAGCCTGGAAGGGTGTGTGACAGATACGCAGTATTTT. The rearrangement joins TRBV5-4 to TRBJ2-3, with unresolved D. The CDR3 covers 15 residues. Germline CDR1 reads SGHNT; CDR2 reads YYREEE (reference sequence). The V and J ends lost 4 bases and 3 bases respectively, with 15 bases between them.

This clonotype has just a few counts. The chain is built from TRBV28 and TRBJ2-2; TRBD2 matches at 10 bases. The CDR3 covers 17 residues. Trimming took 6 bases from V and 4 from J; bases not matched to a gene: 11. Germline V gene lookup returns CDR1 MDHEN and CDR2 SYDVKM. The CDR3 sequence is CASRRLAGAGPTGELFF. The CDR3 coding sequence is TGTGCCAGCAGGCGTCTAGCGGGGGCCGGACCCACCGGGGAGCTGTTTTTT.

Many counts were recorded for this clonotype. The chain links TRBV7-6 to TRBJ2-7; D gene uncertain. Trimming removed 6 bases from V and 2 bases from J, with 11 bases in between. The CDR3 runs to 13 residues. Germline CDR1 reads SGHVS; CDR2 reads FNYEAQ. Here the CDR3 DNA reads TGTGCCAGCAGTCCCCGTGGGGCCTACGAGCAGTACTTC. Amino acids: CASSPRGAYEQYF.

The chain links TRBV19 to TRBJ2-1; D gene unclear. The CDR3 has 14 residues. The germline CDR1 and CDR2 sequences are LNHDA and SQIVND (reference sequence). Between the trimmed V and J ends, which lost 10 bases and 2 bases, there was a span of 15 bases. The chain's CDR3 is CAIRSALAYNEQFF. CDR3 coding DNA: TGTGCCATTAGATCAGCCTTAGCCTACAATGAGCAGTTCTTC.

In its sample, this clonotype was seen once. The chain carries TRBV20-1 and TRBJ2-7; D not certain. Germline CDR1 and CDR2: DFQATT and SNEGSKA (reference sequence). V dropped 2 bases and J dropped 5 bases, with 7 bases sitting between them. The CDR3 runs to 11 residues. CDR3 amino acids: CSARMGDEQYV. CDR3 bases: TGCAGTGCTAGAATGGGTGACGAGCAGTACGTC.

A remark on this clonotype: With a much larger clone just one base away, this may be a read error. This rearrangement joins TRBV6-1 to TRBJ2-5, with a possible D match to TRBD1 (6 bases). This CDR3 has 14 amino acids. Germline CDR1 and CDR2: MNHNS and SASEGT. The V end lost 10 bases, the J end lost 2 bases, and 17 bases lay between the germline ends. The CDR3 reads CAIDRKGVQETQYF. CDR3 DNA sequence: TGTGCCATCGACAGAAAGGGGGTACAAGAGACCCAGTACTTC.

This clonotype was counted between two and nine times. The chain uses TRBV7-8 and TRBJ2-7; D may be TRBD1 (6 bases). CDR1 is SGHVS and CDR2 is FQNEAQ in the germline V gene. CDR3 length: 15 amino acids. V was pared by 6 bases and J by 5 bases, with 20 bases between. The CDR3 coding sequence is TGTGCCAGCAGTCTCCTGGACAGTGGGAGTAACGAGCAGTACTTC. It yields the protein CASSLLDSGSNEQYF.

The V gene is TRBV7-9, the J gene TRBJ2-1; 8 positions match TRBD2. CDR1 and CDR2 (germline): SEHNR, FQNEAQ (reference sequence). This CDR3 is 16 amino acids long. V shed 4 bases, J shed 0 bases, and the junction held 5 bases outside the gene matches. DNA of the CDR3: TGTGCCAGCAGCTCGGGGGGGGGACCCTCCTACAATGAGCAGTTCTTC. It is translated as CASSSGGGPSYNEQFF.

The genes are TRBV7-6 and TRBJ2-7; D gene unclear. Trimming removed 1 base at V and 7 bases at J, with 11 bases between. This CDR3 is 13 amino acids long. Germline values: CDR1 SGHVS, CDR2 FNYEAQ. CDR3 in DNA: TGTGCCAGCAGCTTAGGCGGTGGGTGGGAGCAGTACGTC. Protein: CASSLGGGWEQYV.

This rearrangement joins TRBV13 to TRBJ2-1, with D tentatively TRBD1 or TRBD2 (5 bases each). V was pared by 6 bases and J by 4 bases, with 13 bases between. The CDR3 totals 14 residues. Germline-derived CDR1 and CDR2 are PRHDT and FYEKMQ (reference sequence). The CDR3 nucleotides read TGTGCCAGCAGGGGGACCCACGGGTACAATGAGCAGTTCTTC. It specifies CASRGTHGYNEQFF.

The rearrangement uses TRBV7-6 and TRBJ2-1, with D possibly being TRBD1 or TRBD2 (6 bases each). Germline V gene lookup returns CDR1 SGHVS and CDR2 FNYEAQ. The V end lost 1 base, the J end lost 10 bases, and 14 bases lay between the germline ends. The CDR3 is 14 residues long. CDR3 region: CASSLVWGADEQFF. The DNA for the CDR3 is TGTGCCAGCAGCTTAGTCTGGGGGGCGGACGAGCAGTTCTTC.

This clonotype has only a few counts. This chain joins TRBV7-9 and TRBJ1-2, with D tentatively TRBD1 (5 bases). The V gene's germline CDR1 is SEHNR and CDR2 FQNEAQ (reference sequence). V lost 1 base and J 4 bases, leaving 10 bases between the germline ends. The CDR3 runs 14 residues. The DNA for the CDR3 is TGTGCCAGCAGCTTAGAGGGACTGACCTATGGCTACACCTTC. Amino acids: CASSLEGLTYGYTF.

The table lists this clonotype with a few counts. The genes are TRBV7-9 and TRBJ1-1; no reliable D call. V gave up 6 bases and J gave up 8 bases, with 16 bases separating them. Germline assignment: CDR1 SEHNR and CDR2 FQNEAQ (reference sequence). The CDR3 extends over 13 amino acids. CDR3 protein: CASRSPKVPEAFF. DNA for the CDR3: TGTGCCAGCAGATCCCCGAAGGTCCCCGAAGCTTTCTTT.

The rearrangement joins TRBV7-9 to TRBJ2-5; the D is unclear. CDR3 length equals 13 residues. From germline, CDR1 is SEHNR and CDR2 FQNEAQ (reference sequence). Trimming left V 3 bases short and J 4 bases short, with 9 bases between. CDR3 nucleotide sequence: TGTGCCAGCAGCTTTTCGCTACCAGAGACCCAGTACTTC. Translating it yields CASSFSLPETQYF.

This clonotype was detected only a few times. The CDR3 region is CASKDSPGTNEKLFF. CDR3 sequence (DNA): TGTGCCAGCAAAGACAGCCCTGGGACTAATGAAAAACTGTTTTTT. V is TRBV6-1 and J is TRBJ1-4, with a tentative D call TRBD1 (5 bases). Looked up from germline, CDR1 is MNHNS and CDR2 is SASEGT. The CDR3 length is 15 residues. V was cut by 7 bases and J by 2 bases, with 14 bases left in between.

This clonotype has only one observation. The J gene is TRBJ2-1, the V gene TRBV20-1; TRBD2 agrees at 8 bases. Germline assignment: CDR1 DFQATT and CDR2 SNEGSKA (reference sequence). Trimming removed 0 bases from V and 2 bases from J; junction bases left unmatched: 6. This CDR3 has 16 residues. The CDR3: CSARDTLAAAYNEQFF. In DNA, the CDR3 is TGCAGTGCTAGAGATACACTAGCGGCTGCCTACAATGAGCAGTTCTTC.

This clonotype was counted only a few times. The chain links TRBV28 to TRBJ1-2, with D uncertain. V shed 8 bases and J shed 0 bases, with 7 bases lying between them. Germline loops: CDR1 MDHEN, CDR2 SYDVKM. CDR3 size: 12 residues. The CDR3 is CASVEANYGYTF. The CDR3 DNA reads as TGTGCCAGCGTAGAAGCTAACTATGGCTACACCTTC.

There are many counts of this clonotype. This chain connects TRBV7-2 to TRBJ1-2, with D possibly TRBD1 on 6 matching bases. The germline gives CDR1 SGHTA, CDR2 FQGNSA. The CDR3 is 14 residues long. Trimming left V 7 bases short and J 7 bases short, with 19 bases between. CDR3 in DNA: TGTGCCAGCATCAAAAGGGGGAATCGGGGTGGCTACACCTTC. Translation gives CASIKRGNRGGYTF.

V usage is TRBV27 and J usage is TRBJ2-7, with 10 bases identical to TRBD1. The germline V gene encodes CDR1 MNHEY and CDR2 SMNVEV (reference sequence). V lost 3 bases and J lost 7; bases outside the gene matches: 6. CDR3 size: 14 residues. The CDR3 is CASSFRQGAGEQYV. The CDR3 nucleotides are TGTGCCAGCAGTTTCCGACAGGGGGCGGGTGAGCAGTACGTC.

This clonotype was picked up a small number of times. This chain uses TRBV7-9 with TRBJ2-7, with D perhaps assigned TRBD1 or TRBD2 (5 bases each). Germline loops: CDR1 SEHNR, CDR2 FQNEAQ (reference sequence). Trimming took off 3 bases at V and 5 bases at J, with 8 bases between the two ends. The CDR3 covers 12 residues. CDR3 region: CASSLGVDEQYF. The DNA for the CDR3 is TGTGCCAGCAGCTTGGGGGTTGACGAGCAGTACTTC.

This clonotype was seen more than once but under ten times. The chain combines TRBV12-3 or TRBV12-4 with TRBJ2-7; 9 bases agree with TRBD2. The CDR3 runs to 14 residues. Trimming removed 3 bases from V and 5 bases from J; junction bases left unmatched: 5. CDR3 in amino acids: CASSLASGVDEQYF. CDR3 in DNA: TGTGCCAGCAGTTTGGCTAGCGGGGTCGACGAGCAGTACTTC.

This clonotype occurred a few times. As DNA, the CDR3 is TGCGCCAGCAGCTCCGGGACAGGGGGCAGGGAAACTGAAGCTTTCTTT. Its translation: CASSSGTGGRETEAFF. The chain employs TRBV5-1 and TRBJ1-1; 12 bases align to TRBD1. The CDR3 runs 16 residues. J gave up 5 bases and V 3 bases, and 8 bases lay outside the gene matches. Germline V gives CDR1 SGHRS, CDR2 YFSETQ.

This clonotype was recorded once. CDR3 sequence (DNA): TGCGCCAGCAGCTCGGTCTTTGACGGGCTCTACAATGAGCAGTTCTTC. Translated, it gives CASSSVFDGLYNEQFF. This chain joins TRBV5-1 and TRBJ2-1; D uncertain. The CDR3 extends over 16 amino acids. V was trimmed by 3 bases and J by 3 bases, leaving 16 bases between them. CDR1 SGHRS and CDR2 YFSETQ come from the germline V gene.

This rearrangement joins TRBV27 to TRBJ2-1; TRBD2 matches 10 bases. Trimming took 8 bases from V and 5 from J; bases not matched to a gene: 6. This CDR3 has 14 residues. Germline V CDR1 and CDR2: MNHEY, SMNVEV (reference sequence). This CDR3 reads CASRSGGAHNEQFF. CDR3 nucleotide sequence: TGTGCCAGCCGGAGCGGGGGGGCCCACAATGAGCAGTTCTTC.